The present TCR beta chain was sequenced within a study of blood T cell repertoires in COVID-19. About the study: COVID-19 samples, acute and convalescent, were from the United States, Italy and Spain. In each case, the material was cDNA or gDNA derived from T cells, B-cell-depleted T cells, or PBMCs.

The CDR3 consists of 15 residues. Per germline, CDR1 LNHDA and CDR2 SQIVND (reference sequence). With 3 bases removed from V and 0 bases from J, the gap between germline ends came to 12 bases. The data were produced by immunoSEQ multiplex PCR, yet TCRdb's version contains in-frame clones alone and is incomplete. Here the sample spans hundreds of thousands of clones, around 90% being singletons. Those enrolled in Seattle joined during active infection and were followed longitudinally afterward. This receptor was taken from a man aged 18 to 29 with COVID-19, enrolled during active disease. The chain has TRBV19 and TRBJ2-7; TRBD1 is a possible D gene (6 bases). The material sequenced was peripheral blood. Here the CDR3 reads CASSIEGVSSYEQYF. CDR3 sequence (DNA): TGTGCCAGTAGTATTGAGGGGGTGTCCTCCTACGAGCAGTACTTC.